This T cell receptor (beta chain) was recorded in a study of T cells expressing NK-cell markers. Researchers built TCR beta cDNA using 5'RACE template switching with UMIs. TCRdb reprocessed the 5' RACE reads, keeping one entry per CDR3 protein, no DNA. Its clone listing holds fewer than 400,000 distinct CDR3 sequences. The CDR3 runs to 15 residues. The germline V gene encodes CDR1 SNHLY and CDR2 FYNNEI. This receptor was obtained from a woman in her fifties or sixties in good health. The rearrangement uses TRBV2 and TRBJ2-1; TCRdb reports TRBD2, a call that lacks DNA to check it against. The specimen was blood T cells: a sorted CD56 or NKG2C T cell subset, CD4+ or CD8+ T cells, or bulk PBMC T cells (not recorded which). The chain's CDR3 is CASSEREVNYNEQFF.